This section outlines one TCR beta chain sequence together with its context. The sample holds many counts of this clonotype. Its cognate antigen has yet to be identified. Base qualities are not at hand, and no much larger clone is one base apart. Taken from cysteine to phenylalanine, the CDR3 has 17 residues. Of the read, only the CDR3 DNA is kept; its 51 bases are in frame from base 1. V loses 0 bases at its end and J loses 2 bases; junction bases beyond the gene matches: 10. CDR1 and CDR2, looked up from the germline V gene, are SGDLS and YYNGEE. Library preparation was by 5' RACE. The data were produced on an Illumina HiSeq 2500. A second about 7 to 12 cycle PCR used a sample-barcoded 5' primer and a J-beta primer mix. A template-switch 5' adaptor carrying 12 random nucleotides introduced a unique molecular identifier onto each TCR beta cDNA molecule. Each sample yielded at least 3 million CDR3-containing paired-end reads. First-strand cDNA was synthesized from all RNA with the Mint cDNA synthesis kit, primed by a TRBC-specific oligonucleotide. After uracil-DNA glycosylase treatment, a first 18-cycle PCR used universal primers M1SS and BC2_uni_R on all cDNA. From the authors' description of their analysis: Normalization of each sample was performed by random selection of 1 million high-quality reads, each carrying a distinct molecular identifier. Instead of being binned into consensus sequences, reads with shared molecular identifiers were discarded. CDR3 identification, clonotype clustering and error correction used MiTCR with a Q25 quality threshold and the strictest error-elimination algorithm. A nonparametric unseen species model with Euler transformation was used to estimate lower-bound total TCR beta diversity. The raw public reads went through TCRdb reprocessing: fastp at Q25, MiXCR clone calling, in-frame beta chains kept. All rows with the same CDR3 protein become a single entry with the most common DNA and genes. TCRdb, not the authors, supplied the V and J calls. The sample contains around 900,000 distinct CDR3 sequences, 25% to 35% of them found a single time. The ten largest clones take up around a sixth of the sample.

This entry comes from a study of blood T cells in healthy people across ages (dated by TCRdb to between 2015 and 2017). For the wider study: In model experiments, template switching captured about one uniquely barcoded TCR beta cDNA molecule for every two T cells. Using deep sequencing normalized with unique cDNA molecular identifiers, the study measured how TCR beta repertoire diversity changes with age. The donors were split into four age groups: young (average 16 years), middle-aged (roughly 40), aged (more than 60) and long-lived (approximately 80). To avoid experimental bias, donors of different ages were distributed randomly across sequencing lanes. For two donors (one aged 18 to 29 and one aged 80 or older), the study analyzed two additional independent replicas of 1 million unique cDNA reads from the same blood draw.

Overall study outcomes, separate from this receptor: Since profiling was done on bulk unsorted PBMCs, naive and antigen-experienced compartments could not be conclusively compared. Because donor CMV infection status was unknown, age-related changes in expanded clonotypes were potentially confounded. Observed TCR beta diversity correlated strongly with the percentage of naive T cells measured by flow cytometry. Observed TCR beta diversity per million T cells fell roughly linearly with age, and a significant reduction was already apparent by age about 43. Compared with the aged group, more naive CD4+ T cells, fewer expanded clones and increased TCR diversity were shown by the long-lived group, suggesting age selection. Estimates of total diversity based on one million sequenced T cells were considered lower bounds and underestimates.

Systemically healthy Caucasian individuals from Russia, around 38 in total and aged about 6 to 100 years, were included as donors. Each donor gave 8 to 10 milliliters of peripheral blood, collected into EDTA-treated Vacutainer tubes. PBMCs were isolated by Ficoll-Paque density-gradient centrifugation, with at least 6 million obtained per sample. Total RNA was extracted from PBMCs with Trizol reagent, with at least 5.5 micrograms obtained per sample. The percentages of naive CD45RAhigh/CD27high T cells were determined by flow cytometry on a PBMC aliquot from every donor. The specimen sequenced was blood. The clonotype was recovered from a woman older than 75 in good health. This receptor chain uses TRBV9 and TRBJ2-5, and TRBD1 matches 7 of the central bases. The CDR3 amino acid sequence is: CASSVATSDRTQETQYF. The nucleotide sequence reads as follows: TGTGCCAGCAGCGTAGCTACTTCGGACAGGACACAAGAGACCCAGTACTTC. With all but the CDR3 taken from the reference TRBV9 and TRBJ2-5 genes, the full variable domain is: DSGVTQTPKHLITATGQRVTLRCSPRSGDLSVYWYQQSLDQGLQFLIQYYNGEERAKGNILERFSAQQFPDLHSELNLSSLELGDSALYFCASSVATSDRTQETQYFGPGTRLLVL.